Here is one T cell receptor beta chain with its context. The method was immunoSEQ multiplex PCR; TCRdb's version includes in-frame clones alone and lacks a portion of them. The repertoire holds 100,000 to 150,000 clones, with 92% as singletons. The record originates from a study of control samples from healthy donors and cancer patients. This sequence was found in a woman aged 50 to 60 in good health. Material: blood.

The CDR3 DNA sequence: TGTGCCAGCAGCCAGGAACCCCGGGCTGTCAGGACCTCTTCGGGTGGAAACACCATATATTTT. It translates to CASSQEPRAVRTSSGGNTIYF. The V gene is TRBV4-2, the J gene TRBJ1-3; D unresolved. Germline CDR1 and CDR2: LGHNA and YNFKEQ. CDR3 length: 21 amino acids. The germline V and J ends were trimmed by 3 bases and 3 bases, with 30 bases remaining between them.